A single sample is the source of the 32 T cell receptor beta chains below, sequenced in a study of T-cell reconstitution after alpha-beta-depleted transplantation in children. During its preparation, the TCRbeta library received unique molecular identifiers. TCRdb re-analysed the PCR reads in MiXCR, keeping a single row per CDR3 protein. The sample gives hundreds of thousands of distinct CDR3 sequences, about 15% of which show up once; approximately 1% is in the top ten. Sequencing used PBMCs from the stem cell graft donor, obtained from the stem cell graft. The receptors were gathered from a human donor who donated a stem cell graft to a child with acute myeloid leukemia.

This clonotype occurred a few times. In nucleotides, the CDR3 is TGTGCCACCTCGGACAGGGGGTCCGAGCAGTACTTC. Protein: CATSDRGSEQYF. V and J are TRBV12-3 or TRBV12-4 and TRBJ2-7, with TRBD1 matching 10 bases. V shed 10 bases and J 6 bases; nucleotides not matched to a gene: 6. There are 12 residues in the CDR3.

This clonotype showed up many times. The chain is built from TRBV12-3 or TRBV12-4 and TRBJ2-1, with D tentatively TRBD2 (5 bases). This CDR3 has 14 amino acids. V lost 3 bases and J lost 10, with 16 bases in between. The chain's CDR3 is CASSLKMGSREQFF. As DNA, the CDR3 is TGTGCCAGCAGTTTGAAAATGGGGAGTCGGGAGCAGTTCTTC.

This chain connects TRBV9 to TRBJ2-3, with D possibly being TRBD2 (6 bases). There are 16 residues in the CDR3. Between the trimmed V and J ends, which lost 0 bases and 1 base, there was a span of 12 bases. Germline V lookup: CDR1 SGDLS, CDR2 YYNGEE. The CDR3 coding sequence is TGTGCCAGCAGCGTAGTAGAGGTAGCGGGCACAGATACGCAGTATTTT. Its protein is CASSVVEVAGTDTQYF.

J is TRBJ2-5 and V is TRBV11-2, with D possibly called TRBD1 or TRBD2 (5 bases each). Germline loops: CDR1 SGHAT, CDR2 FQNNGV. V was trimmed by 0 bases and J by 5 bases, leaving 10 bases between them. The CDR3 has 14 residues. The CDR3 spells CASSLEPRDETQYF. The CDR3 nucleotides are TGTGCCAGCAGCTTAGAACCCCGGGACGAGACCCAGTACTTC.

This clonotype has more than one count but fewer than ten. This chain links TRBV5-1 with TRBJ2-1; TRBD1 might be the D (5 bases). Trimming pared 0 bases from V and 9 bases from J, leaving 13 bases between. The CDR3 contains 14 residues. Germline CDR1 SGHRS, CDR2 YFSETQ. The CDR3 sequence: CASSLEVRGSEQFF. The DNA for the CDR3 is TGCGCCAGCAGCTTGGAAGTTAGGGGAAGTGAGCAGTTCTTC.

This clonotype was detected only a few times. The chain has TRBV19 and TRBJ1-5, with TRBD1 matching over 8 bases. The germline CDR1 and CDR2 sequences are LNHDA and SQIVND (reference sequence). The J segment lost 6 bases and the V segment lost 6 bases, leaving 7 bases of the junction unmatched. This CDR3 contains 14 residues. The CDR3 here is CASRRTGTGQPQHF. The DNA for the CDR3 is TGTGCCAGTAGGAGGACAGGGACGGGTCAGCCCCAGCATTTT. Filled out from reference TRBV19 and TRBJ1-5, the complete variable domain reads DGGITQSPKYLFRKEGQNVTLSCEQNLNHDAMYWYRQDPGQGLRLIYYSQIVNDFQKGDIAEGYSVSREKKESFPLTVTSAQKNPTAFYLCASRRTGTGQPQHFGDGTRLSIL.

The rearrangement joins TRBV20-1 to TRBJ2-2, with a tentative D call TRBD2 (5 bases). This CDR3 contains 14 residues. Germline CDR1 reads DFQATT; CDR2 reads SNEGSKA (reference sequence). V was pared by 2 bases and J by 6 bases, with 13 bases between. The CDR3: CSARSQTIAGELFF. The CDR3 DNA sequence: TGCAGTGCTAGATCCCAGACTATCGCCGGGGAGCTGTTTTTT.

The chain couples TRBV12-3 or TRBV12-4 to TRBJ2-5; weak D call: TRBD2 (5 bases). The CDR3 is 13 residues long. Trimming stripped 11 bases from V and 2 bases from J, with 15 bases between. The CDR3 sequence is CAGELGIQETQYF. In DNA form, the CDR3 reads TGTGCCGGGGAGTTGGGGATACAAGAGACCCAGTACTTC.

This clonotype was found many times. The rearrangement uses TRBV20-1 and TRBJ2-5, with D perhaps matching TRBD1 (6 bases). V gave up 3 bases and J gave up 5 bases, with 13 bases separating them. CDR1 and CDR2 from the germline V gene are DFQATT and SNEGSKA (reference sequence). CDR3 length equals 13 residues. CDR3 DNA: TGCAGTGCTAGTGGCAGGGGATGGGAGACCCAGTACTTC. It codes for CSASGRGWETQYF.

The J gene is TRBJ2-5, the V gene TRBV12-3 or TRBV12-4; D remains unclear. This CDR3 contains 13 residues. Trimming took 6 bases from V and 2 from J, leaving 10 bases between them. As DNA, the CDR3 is TGTGCCAGCAGGGGCGGCGGACAAGAGACCCAGTACTTC. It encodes CASRGGGQETQYF.

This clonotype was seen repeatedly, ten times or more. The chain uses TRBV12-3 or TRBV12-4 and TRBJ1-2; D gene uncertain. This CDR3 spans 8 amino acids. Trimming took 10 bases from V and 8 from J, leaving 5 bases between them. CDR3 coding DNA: TGTGCCACGGGGGGCTACACCTTC. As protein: CATGGYTF.

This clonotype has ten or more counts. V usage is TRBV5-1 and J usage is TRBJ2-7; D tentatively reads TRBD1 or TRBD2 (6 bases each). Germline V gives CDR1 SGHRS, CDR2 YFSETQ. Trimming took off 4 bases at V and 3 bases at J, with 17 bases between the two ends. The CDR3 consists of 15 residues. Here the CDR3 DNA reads TGCGCCAGCAGCCCGGACATAGGGGGGTTCTACGAGCAGTACTTC. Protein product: CASSPDIGGFYEQYF.

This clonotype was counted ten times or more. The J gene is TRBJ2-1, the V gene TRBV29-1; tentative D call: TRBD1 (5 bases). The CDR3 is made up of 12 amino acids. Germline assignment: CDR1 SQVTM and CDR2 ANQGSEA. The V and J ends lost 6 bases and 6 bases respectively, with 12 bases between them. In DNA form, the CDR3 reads TGCAGCGTAGGAAACACAGGCAATGAGCAGTTCTTC. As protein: CSVGNTGNEQFF.

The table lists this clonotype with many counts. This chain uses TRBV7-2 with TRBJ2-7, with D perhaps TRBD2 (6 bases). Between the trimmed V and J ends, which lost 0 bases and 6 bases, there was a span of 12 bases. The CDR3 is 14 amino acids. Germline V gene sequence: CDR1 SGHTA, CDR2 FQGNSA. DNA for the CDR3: TGTGCCAGCAGCTTAGCGCAAGGAGGGTTCGAGCAGTACTTC. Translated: CASSLAQGGFEQYF.

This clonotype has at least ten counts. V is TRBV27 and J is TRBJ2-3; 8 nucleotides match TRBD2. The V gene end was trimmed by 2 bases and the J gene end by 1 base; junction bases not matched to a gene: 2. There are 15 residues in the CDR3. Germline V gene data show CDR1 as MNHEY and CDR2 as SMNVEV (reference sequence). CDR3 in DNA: TGTGCCAGCAGTTTAATGACTAGCGGCACAGATACGCAGTATTTT. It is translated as CASSLMTSGTDTQYF.

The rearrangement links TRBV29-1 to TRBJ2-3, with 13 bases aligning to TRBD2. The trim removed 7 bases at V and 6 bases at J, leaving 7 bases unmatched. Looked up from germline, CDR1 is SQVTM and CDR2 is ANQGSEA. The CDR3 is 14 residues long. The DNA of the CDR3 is TGCAGCGCCGGGACTAGCGGGGTGGCGGATACGCAGTATTTT. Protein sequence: CSAGTSGVADTQYF.

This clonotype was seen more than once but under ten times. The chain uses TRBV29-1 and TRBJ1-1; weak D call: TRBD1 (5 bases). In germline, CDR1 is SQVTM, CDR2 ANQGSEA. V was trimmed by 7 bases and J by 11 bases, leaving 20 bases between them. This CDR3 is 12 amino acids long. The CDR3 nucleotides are TGCAGCGCCGATAGGGGATCCCGGGAGGCTTTCTTT. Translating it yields CSADRGSREAFF.

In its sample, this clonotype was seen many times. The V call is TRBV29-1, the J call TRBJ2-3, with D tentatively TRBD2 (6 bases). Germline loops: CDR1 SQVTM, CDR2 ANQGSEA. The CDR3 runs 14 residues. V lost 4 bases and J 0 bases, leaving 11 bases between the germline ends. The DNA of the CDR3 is TGCAGCGTTGCGGGGGTACGTAGCACAGATACGCAGTATTTT. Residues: CSVAGVRSTDTQYF.

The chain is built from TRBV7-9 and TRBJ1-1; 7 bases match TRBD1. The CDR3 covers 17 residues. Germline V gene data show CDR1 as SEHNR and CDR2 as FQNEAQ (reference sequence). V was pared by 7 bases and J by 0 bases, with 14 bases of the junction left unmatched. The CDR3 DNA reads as TGTGCCAGCACCCAAATGACAGGGCGACAGATGAACACTGAAGCTTTCTTT. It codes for CASTQMTGRQMNTEAFF.

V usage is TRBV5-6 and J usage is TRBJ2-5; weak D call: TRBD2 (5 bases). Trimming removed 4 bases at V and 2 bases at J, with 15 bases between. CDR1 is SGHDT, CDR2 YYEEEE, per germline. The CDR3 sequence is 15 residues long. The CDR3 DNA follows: TGTGCCAGCAGCGCGGGCTATGGTTCTCAAGAGACCCAGTACTTC. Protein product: CASSAGYGSQETQYF.

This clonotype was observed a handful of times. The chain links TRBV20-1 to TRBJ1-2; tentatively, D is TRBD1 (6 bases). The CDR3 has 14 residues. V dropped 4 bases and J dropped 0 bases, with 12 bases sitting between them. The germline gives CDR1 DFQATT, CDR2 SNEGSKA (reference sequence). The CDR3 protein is CSATSRGANYGYTF. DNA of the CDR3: TGCAGTGCTACGTCGAGGGGGGCTAACTATGGCTACACCTTC.

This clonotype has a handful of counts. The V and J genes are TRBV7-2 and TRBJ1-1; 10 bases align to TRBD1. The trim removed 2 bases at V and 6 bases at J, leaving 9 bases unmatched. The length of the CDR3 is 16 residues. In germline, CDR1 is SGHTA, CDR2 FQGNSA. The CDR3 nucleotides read TGTGCCAGCAGCTTAATACCGGGACAGGGGCGGGCTGAAGCTTTCTTT. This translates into CASSLIPGQGRAEAFF.

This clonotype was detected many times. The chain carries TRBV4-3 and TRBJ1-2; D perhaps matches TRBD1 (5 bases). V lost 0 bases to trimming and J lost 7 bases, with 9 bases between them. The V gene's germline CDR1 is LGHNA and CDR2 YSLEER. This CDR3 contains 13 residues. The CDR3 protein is CASSQEGRGGYTF. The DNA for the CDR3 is TGCGCCAGCAGCCAAGAGGGGAGGGGTGGCTACACCTTC.

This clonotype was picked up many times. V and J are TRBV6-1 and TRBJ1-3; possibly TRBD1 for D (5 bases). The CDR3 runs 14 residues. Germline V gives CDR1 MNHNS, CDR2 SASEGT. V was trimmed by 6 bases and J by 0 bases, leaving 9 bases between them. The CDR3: CASRGTNSGNTIYF. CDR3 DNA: TGTGCCAGCAGGGGGACGAACTCTGGAAACACCATATATTTT.

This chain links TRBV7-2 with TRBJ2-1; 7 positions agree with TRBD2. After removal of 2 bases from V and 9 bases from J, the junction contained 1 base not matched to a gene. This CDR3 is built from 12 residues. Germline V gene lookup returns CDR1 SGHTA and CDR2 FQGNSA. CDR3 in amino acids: CASSLLAAEQFF. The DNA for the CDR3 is TGTGCCAGCAGCTTACTAGCGGCTGAGCAGTTCTTC.

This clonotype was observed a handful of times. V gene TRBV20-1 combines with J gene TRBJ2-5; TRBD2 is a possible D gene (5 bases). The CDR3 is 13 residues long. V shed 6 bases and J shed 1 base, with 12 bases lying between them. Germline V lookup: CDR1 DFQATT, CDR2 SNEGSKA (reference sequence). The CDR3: CSASRGIQETQYF. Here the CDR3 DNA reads TGCAGTGCCTCACGGGGAATCCAAGAGACCCAGTACTTC.

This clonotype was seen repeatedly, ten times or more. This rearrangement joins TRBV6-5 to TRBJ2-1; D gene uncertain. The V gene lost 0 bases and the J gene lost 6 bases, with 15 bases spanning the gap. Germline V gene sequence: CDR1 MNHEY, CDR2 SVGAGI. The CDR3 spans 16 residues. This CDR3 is CASSYSPRPGTNEQFF. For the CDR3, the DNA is TGTGCCAGCAGTTACTCCCCGCGCCCTGGTACCAATGAGCAGTTCTTC.

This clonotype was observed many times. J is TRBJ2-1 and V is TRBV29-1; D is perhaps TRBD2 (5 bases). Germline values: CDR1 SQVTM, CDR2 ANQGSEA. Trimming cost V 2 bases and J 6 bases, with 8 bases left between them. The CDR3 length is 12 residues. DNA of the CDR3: TGCAGCGTTGAAAATAGCGTCAATGAGCAGTTCTTC. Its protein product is CSVENSVNEQFF.

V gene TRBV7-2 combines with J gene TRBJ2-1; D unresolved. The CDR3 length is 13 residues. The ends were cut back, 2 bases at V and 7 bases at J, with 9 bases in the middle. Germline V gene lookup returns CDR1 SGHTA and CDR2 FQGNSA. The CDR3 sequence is CASSLLIRNEQFF. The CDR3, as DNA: TGTGCCAGCAGCTTACTTATAAGGAATGAGCAGTTCTTC.

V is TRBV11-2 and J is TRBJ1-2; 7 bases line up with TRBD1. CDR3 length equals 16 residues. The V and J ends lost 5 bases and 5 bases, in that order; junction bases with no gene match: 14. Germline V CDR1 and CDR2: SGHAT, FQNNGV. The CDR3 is CASSAESRGGFYGYTF. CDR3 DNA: TGTGCCAGCAGCGCCGAGAGCAGGGGGGGGTTTTATGGCTACACCTTC.

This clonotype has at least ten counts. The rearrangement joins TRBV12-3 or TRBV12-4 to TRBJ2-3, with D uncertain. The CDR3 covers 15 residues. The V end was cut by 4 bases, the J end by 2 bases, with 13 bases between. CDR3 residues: CASSSRTVNTDTQYF. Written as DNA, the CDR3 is TGTGCCAGCAGTTCTCGGACGGTAAACACAGATACGCAGTATTTT.

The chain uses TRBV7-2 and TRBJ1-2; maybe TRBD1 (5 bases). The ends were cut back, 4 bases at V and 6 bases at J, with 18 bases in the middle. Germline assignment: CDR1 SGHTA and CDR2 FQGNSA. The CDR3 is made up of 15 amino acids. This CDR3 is CASSSTPRGVDGYTF. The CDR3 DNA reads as TGTGCCAGCAGCTCTACACCCCGGGGGGTGGATGGCTACACCTTC.